The 25 T cell receptor beta chains below all came from one sample that was sequenced in a study of response to subunit inactivated influenza vaccine. TCRdb used MiXCR to reprocess the RT-PCR reads, holding one entry per CDR3 protein. The table lists a few hundred thousand distinct CDR3 sequences, approximately 15% of them singletons. The sample consisted of PBMCs from blood, taken about 13 days after vaccination. The source is a middle-aged man who received an inactivated influenza vaccine.

At least ten counts were recorded for this clonotype. CDR3 sequence: CASSHGQGYEQFF. The DNA for the CDR3 is TGTGCCAGCAGTCATGGACAGGGTTATGAGCAGTTCTTC. The chain combines TRBV12-3 or TRBV12-4 with TRBJ2-1; 8 bases match TRBD1. CDR3 length: 13 amino acids. The V and J ends lost 5 bases and 8 bases, in that order; junction bases with no gene match: 5.

V is TRBV7-2 and J is TRBJ2-3, with 8 nucleotides matching TRBD1. There are 16 residues in the CDR3. Looked up from germline, CDR1 is SGHTA and CDR2 is FQGNSA. J gave up 2 bases and V 5 bases, and 9 bases lay outside the gene matches. As DNA, the CDR3 is TGTGCCAGCAGCCCCCGGGGACAGGCTGCCACAGATACGCAGTATTTT. Protein: CASSPRGQAATDTQYF.

The chain combines TRBV28 with TRBJ1-5, with TRBD1 matching over 10 bases. CDR1 is MDHEN, CDR2 SYDVKM, per germline. The length of the CDR3 is 19 residues. V trimming: 1 base; J trimming: 7 bases; junction bases outside the gene matches: 16. CDR3 sequence: CASSLYGAPGTGVRQPQHF. CDR3 DNA sequence: TGTGCCAGCAGTTTATACGGGGCCCCCGGGACAGGGGTAAGGCAGCCCCAGCATTTT.

This chain links TRBV9 with TRBJ2-1; TRBD2 is a possible D gene (6 bases). Germline V gene lookup returns CDR1 SGDLS and CDR2 YYNGEE. V shed 2 bases and J shed 1 base, with 13 bases lying between them. The CDR3 runs 16 residues. In nucleotides, the CDR3 is TGTGCCAGCAGCGTCAAAGTCGGGAGTTCCTACAATGAGCAGTTCTTC. As protein: CASSVKVGSSYNEQFF.

This clonotype was observed a handful of times. The chain joins TRBV6-5 to TRBJ1-6; D is possibly TRBD1 (5 bases). The CDR3 length is 16 residues. Trimming pared 2 bases from V and 0 bases from J, leaving 8 bases between. Germline CDR1 MNHEY, CDR2 SVGAGI. The CDR3 here is CASSYGGSSYNSPLHF. CDR3 coding DNA: TGTGCCAGCAGTTACGGGGGGAGCTCCTATAATTCACCCCTCCACTTT.

This clonotype came up many times. V gene TRBV5-1 combines with J gene TRBJ2-6; D unclear. V was trimmed by 7 bases and J by 2 bases, leaving 13 bases between them. Looked up from germline, CDR1 is SGHRS and CDR2 is YFSETQ. CDR3 length equals 15 residues. CDR3 bases: TGCGCCAGCCGGCCCGCGGATACTGGGGCCAACGTCCTGACTTTC. Its translation is CASRPADTGANVLTF. Based on the CDR3 plus reference TRBV5-1 and TRBJ2-6, the full variable domain is KAGVTQTPRYLIKTRGQQVTLSCSPISGHRSVSWYQQTPGQGLQFLFEYFSETQRNKGNFPGRFSGRQFSNSRSEMNVSTLELGDSALYLCASRPADTGANVLTFGAGSRLTVL.

The rearrangement uses TRBV7-2 and TRBJ2-7; D perhaps matches TRBD2 (5 bases). The germline gives CDR1 SGHTA, CDR2 FQGNSA. This CDR3 contains 16 residues. Trimming stripped 2 bases from V and 10 bases from J, with 24 bases between. CDR3 DNA: TGTGCCAGCAGCTTAAGTGGCGTAACGGGCTTACGGGAACAGTACTTC. Translation gives CASSLSGVTGLREQYF.

This clonotype was picked up a small number of times. This sequence joins TRBV3-1 and TRBJ2-1; the D is unclear. Trimming shortened V by 0 bases and J by 6 bases, and 12 bases separated the two germline ends. This CDR3 is built from 15 residues. Germline values: CDR1 LGHDT, CDR2 YNNKEL (reference sequence). CDR3 amino acids: CASSQESRVGNEQFF. CDR3 coding DNA: TGTGCCAGCAGCCAAGAAAGTCGGGTTGGCAATGAGCAGTTCTTC.

This clonotype has a count of ten or more. The genes are TRBV5-1 and TRBJ2-3; D assignment may be TRBD1 or TRBD2 (5 bases each). The CDR3 runs 16 residues. Per germline, CDR1 SGHRS and CDR2 YFSETQ. Trimming removed 3 bases from V and 0 bases from J, with 14 bases in between. The CDR3 is CASSSGHGGSTDTQYF. Here the CDR3 DNA reads TGCGCCAGCAGCTCAGGTCATGGGGGAAGCACAGATACGCAGTATTTT.

This clonotype was recorded many times. The V gene is TRBV29-1, the J gene TRBJ2-1, with D unresolved. The ends were cut back, 2 bases at V and 0 bases at J, with 17 bases in the middle. There are 17 residues in the CDR3. Germline V gene data show CDR1 as SQVTM and CDR2 as ANQGSEA. The CDR3 DNA reads TGCAGCGTTGAATTCTCCCAAGGGTGGTCCTCCTACAATGAGCAGTTCTTC. It is translated as CSVEFSQGWSSYNEQFF.

This clonotype was counted many times. The chain links TRBV29-1 to TRBJ2-3; D is uncertain. V was cut by 3 bases and J by 2 bases, with 3 bases left in between. This CDR3 is 11 amino acids long. In germline, CDR1 is SQVTM, CDR2 ANQGSEA. CDR3 bases: TGCAGCGTTGAGTACACAGATACGCAGTATTTT. Translating it yields CSVEYTDTQYF.

This clonotype occurred many times. This chain joins TRBV7-2 and TRBJ2-1; TRBD2 agrees at 7 bases. The CDR3 sequence is 15 residues long. CDR1 is SGHTA, CDR2 FQGNSA, per germline. V dropped 4 bases and J dropped 2; count of bases not matched to a gene: 5. The CDR3 coding sequence is TGTGCCAGCAGCTGGGGGGGAGGCCCCTACAATGAGCAGTTCTTC. Protein sequence: CASSWGGGPYNEQFF.

The chain has TRBV7-3 and TRBJ2-3; 7 nucleotides align to TRBD2. The CDR3 length is 15 residues. CDR1 and CDR2 from the germline V gene are SGHTA and FQGTGA. The junction had 4 bases not matched to a gene; V was cut back by 0 bases and J by 4 bases. CDR3 region: CASSLTGGGADTQYF. The DNA of the CDR3 is TGTGCCAGCAGCTTAACGGGGGGAGGGGCAGATACGCAGTATTTT.

This clonotype was recorded at least ten times. The chain carries TRBV29-1 and TRBJ2-1, with a tentative D call TRBD2 (6 bases). The CDR3 is 14 amino acids. Germline V gives CDR1 SQVTM, CDR2 ANQGSEA. V gave up 7 bases and J gave up 0 bases, with 13 bases separating them. CDR3 region: CSAGGSGSYNEQFF. Here the CDR3 DNA reads TGCAGCGCTGGAGGGAGTGGCTCCTACAATGAGCAGTTCTTC.

The chain couples TRBV4-3 to TRBJ2-3; D unclear. Germline V CDR1 and CDR2: LGHNA, YSLEER. The CDR3 consists of 14 residues. V lost 1 base, J lost 1 base, and 6 bases lay in between. The CDR3 DNA reads as TGCGCCAGCAGCCAAGGCGTCGGCACAGATACGCAGTATTTT. This sequence encodes CASSQGVGTDTQYF.

The chain uses TRBV18 and TRBJ2-2, with D possibly being TRBD1 (5 bases). Germline CDR1 and CDR2: KGHSH and LQKENI. Trimming took off 2 bases at V and 1 base at J, with 8 bases between the two ends. The CDR3 sequence is 15 residues long. This chain's CDR3 is CASSPNGQNTGELFF. As DNA, the CDR3 is TGTGCCAGCTCACCAAACGGACAGAACACCGGGGAGCTGTTTTTT.

The gene calls are TRBV6-1 and TRBJ2-6, with no clear D. This CDR3 contains 16 residues. The germline CDR1 and CDR2 sequences are MNHNS and SASEGT. V shed 7 bases and J shed 1 base, with 14 bases lying between them. For the CDR3, the DNA is TGTGCCAGCACCCCAAGGGTCTTATCTGGGGCCAACGTCCTGACTTTC. Translated, it gives CASTPRVLSGANVLTF.

This clonotype has a handful of counts. The rearrangement uses TRBV6-1 and TRBJ2-5; D gene uncertain. The V end was cut by 5 bases, the J end by 1 base, with 8 bases between. Looked up from germline, CDR1 is MNHNS and CDR2 is SASEGT. The CDR3 extends over 13 amino acids. The CDR3 nucleotides are TGTGCCAGCAGTCCTATCGTCCAAGAGACCCAGTACTTC. Translating it yields CASSPIVQETQYF.

This clonotype was counted a few times. V gene TRBV20-1 combines with J gene TRBJ2-1, with TRBD2 matching 7 bases. Germline loops: CDR1 DFQATT, CDR2 SNEGSKA (reference sequence). The J segment lost 4 bases and the V segment lost 3 bases, leaving 9 bases of the junction unmatched. The CDR3 has 15 residues. For the CDR3, the DNA is TGCAGTGCTAGTCAACGAGGGCGGGGGTACAATGAGCAGTTCTTC. It encodes CSASQRGRGYNEQFF.

This clonotype was counted a few times. The V call is TRBV6-2 or TRBV6-3, the J call TRBJ2-2, with a tentative D call TRBD1 (6 bases). Germline V CDR1 and CDR2: MNHEY, SVGEGT. V dropped 6 bases and J dropped 2 bases, with 16 bases sitting between them. This CDR3 is built from 16 residues. CDR3 sequence: CASSRLQDRNTGELFF. DNA for the CDR3: TGTGCCAGCAGCCGACTCCAGGACAGAAACACCGGGGAGCTGTTTTTT.

The chain couples TRBV6-1 to TRBJ2-7, with TRBD1 identical over 11 bases. The CDR3 spans 15 residues. Looked up from germline, CDR1 is MNHNS and CDR2 is SASEGT. J was trimmed by 4 bases and V by 6 bases; bases with no gene match: 8. The CDR3 nucleotides are TGTGCCAGCAGACCGGACAGGGGGCGTTTATACGAGCAGTACTTC. Translated, it gives CASRPDRGRLYEQYF.

The J gene is TRBJ2-5, the V gene TRBV5-1, with TRBD2 matching 9 bases. The CDR3 is made up of 13 amino acids. Germline CDR1 reads SGHRS; CDR2 reads YFSETQ. V gave up 4 bases and J gave up 4 bases; unmatched junction bases: 2. The CDR3 DNA sequence: TGCGCCAGCAGCGGCGGGGGGGGAGAGACCCAGTACTTC. Protein product: CASSGGGGETQYF. Drawing the rest from reference TRBV5-1 and TRBJ2-5, the complete variable domain is KAGVTQTPRYLIKTRGQQVTLSCSPISGHRSVSWYQQTPGQGLQFLFEYFSETQRNKGNFPGRFSGRQFSNSRSEMNVSTLELGDSALYLCASSGGGGETQYFGPGTRLLVL.

This clonotype was detected a few times. V gene TRBV4-2 combines with J gene TRBJ2-7; 7 positions agree with TRBD1. Germline V CDR1 and CDR2: LGHNA, YNFKEQ. The CDR3 extends over 14 amino acids. Germline trimming cut 1 base from V and 2 bases from J; bases unmatched to any gene: 2. The CDR3: CASSQVQGAYEQYF. CDR3 sequence (DNA): TGTGCCAGCAGCCAAGTCCAGGGGGCCTACGAGCAGTACTTC.

At least ten counts were recorded for this clonotype. The chain combines TRBV4-3 with TRBJ2-1; weak D call: TRBD2 (6 bases). The V end was cut by 1 base, the J end by 4 bases, with 23 bases between. The CDR3 length is 19 residues. Germline values: CDR1 LGHNA, CDR2 YSLEER. CDR3 sequence (DNA): TGCGCCAGCAGCCAAGGCTTTTTTCTAGCGTCCGAGAATTACAATGAGCAGTTCTTC. This gives the protein CASSQGFFLASENYNEQFF.

The gene calls are TRBV5-1 and TRBJ2-7, with 11 bases identical to TRBD2. Germline CDR1 and CDR2: SGHRS and YFSETQ. The CDR3 runs 15 residues. The ends lost 5 bases at V and 0 bases at J; junction bases unmatched: 4. CDR3 bases: TGCGCCAGCAGGTTAGCGGGGGGGCGCTCCTACGAGCAGTACTTC. Protein product: CASRLAGGRSYEQYF.